The 25 T cell receptor beta chains below were found in one sample sequenced in a study of identical twins (dated by TCRdb to about 2016). The library was prepared using 5' RACE. The data were produced on an Illumina HiSeq 2000. TCRdb took the public reads, trimmed them with fastp at Q25, ran MiXCR for clone calling and kept in-frame beta chains. Rows matching on CDR3 protein sequence are summarized as one entry with the most common DNA and genes. This sample holds roughly 720,000 distinct CDR3 sequences; over 15% were observed only once. The ten largest clones take up 10% to 15% of the sample. The same sample was also studied in work on T cells expressing NK-cell markers.

The source material was PBMCs. These receptors all come from a woman younger than 35 in good health.

This clonotype was picked up a small number of times. The V and J genes are TRBV29-1 and TRBJ2-7; D is perhaps TRBD2 (6 bases). Germline CDR1 and CDR2: SQVTM and ANQGSEA. V lost 2 bases and J lost 3, with 11 bases in between. The CDR3 is 13 residues long. CDR3: CSVERGMGYEQYF. In nucleotides, the CDR3 is TGCAGCGTTGAACGGGGGATGGGCTACGAGCAGTACTTC.

The rearrangement uses TRBV5-1 and TRBJ2-3; 10 nucleotides align to TRBD2. The CDR3 has 16 amino acids. The germline gives CDR1 SGHRS, CDR2 YFSETQ. With 0 bases clipped from V and 2 bases from J, the junction kept 3 bases outside the gene matches. CDR3 residues: CASSLELAGDTDTQYF. As DNA, the CDR3 is TGCGCCAGCAGCTTGGAGCTAGCGGGAGACACAGATACGCAGTATTTT.

V and J are TRBV7-9 and TRBJ2-1, with D uncertain. CDR1 is SEHNR and CDR2 is FQNEAQ in the germline V gene (reference sequence). V lost 0 bases to trimming and J lost 15 bases, with 15 bases between them. CDR3 size: 13 residues. CDR3 sequence reads: CASSLAGDPARFF. The CDR3 coding sequence is TGTGCCAGCAGCTTAGCGGGTGACCCCGCGAGGTTCTTC.

V gene TRBV6-5 combines with J gene TRBJ2-3; D is unresolved. The germline V gene encodes CDR1 MNHEY and CDR2 SVGAGI. The CDR3 sequence is 14 residues long. Trimming took off 0 bases at V and 2 bases at J, with 6 bases between the two ends. CDR3 amino acids: CASSYSSFTDTQYF. The CDR3, as DNA: TGTGCCAGCAGTTACTCGAGCTTCACAGATACGCAGTATTTT.

This clonotype has only a few counts. J is TRBJ2-7 and V is TRBV6-2 or TRBV6-3, with 10 bases lining up with TRBD2. After removal of 2 bases from V and 8 bases from J, the junction contained 3 bases not matched to a gene. CDR1 and CDR2 (germline): MNHEY, SVGEGT. The CDR3 is made up of 13 amino acids. The chain's CDR3 is CASSYTSGIQQYF. As DNA, the CDR3 is TGTGCCAGCAGTTACACTAGCGGGATCCAGCAGTACTTC.

This clonotype was counted many times. This chain uses TRBV7-9 with TRBJ2-3, with 8 bases aligning to TRBD1. CDR3 length: 14 amino acids. J was trimmed by 6 bases and V by 4 bases; bases with no gene match: 6. In germline, CDR1 is SEHNR, CDR2 FQNEAQ (reference sequence). CDR3 loop: CASSWTGYDDTQYF. In DNA form, the CDR3 reads TGTGCCAGCAGCTGGACAGGGTACGACGATACGCAGTATTTT.

The chain carries TRBV29-1 and TRBJ2-2; D is possibly TRBD1 or TRBD2 (5 bases each). V gave up 7 bases and J gave up 0 bases, with 15 bases separating them. From germline, CDR1 is SQVTM and CDR2 ANQGSEA. This CDR3 is 15 amino acids long. The CDR3 nucleotides are TGCAGCGCCGGCCGGGGACGGCCGAACACCGGGGAGCTGTTTTTT. Its protein product is CSAGRGRPNTGELFF.

The chain uses TRBV5-1 and TRBJ2-7; 7 positions agree with TRBD1. The CDR3 consists of 14 residues. Germline assignment: CDR1 SGHRS and CDR2 YFSETQ. Trimming took 0 bases from V and 3 from J; bases not matched to a gene: 3. The CDR3 DNA reads TGCGCCAGCAGCTTGGCGACAGGGAACTACGAGCAGTACTTC. Amino acid sequence: CASSLATGNYEQYF.

This chain's CDR3 is CASSQEAVANYGYTF. CDR3 sequence (DNA): TGCGCCAGCAGCCAAGAGGCCGTAGCTAACTATGGCTACACCTTC. The chain employs TRBV4-3 and TRBJ1-2; D uncertain. This CDR3 comprises 15 residues. V was pared by 0 bases and J by 0 bases, with 8 bases between. Germline CDR1 reads LGHNA; CDR2 reads YSLEER.

CDR3 protein: CASSLSIRGTGELFF. In DNA, the CDR3 is TGTGCCAGCAGCTTAAGCATCCGGGGCACCGGGGAGCTGTTTTTT. V and J are TRBV11-3 and TRBJ2-2; D possibly corresponds to TRBD2 (5 bases). The CDR3 extends over 15 amino acids. From germline, CDR1 is SGHNT and CDR2 YENEEA. V shed 2 bases and J shed 4 bases, with 11 bases lying between them.

This clonotype has just a few counts. This rearrangement joins TRBV5-1 to TRBJ2-4; D not certain. The CDR3 totals 15 residues. V was pared by 0 bases and J by 0 bases, with 7 bases between. In germline, CDR1 is SGHRS, CDR2 YFSETQ. The CDR3 region is CASSLEVGAKNIQYF. The CDR3 DNA sequence: TGCGCCAGCAGCTTGGAAGTGGGAGCCAAAAACATTCAGTACTTC. Together with reference TRBV5-1 and TRBJ2-4, the CDR3 gives the full variable domain: KAGVTQTPRYLIKTRGQQVTLSCSPISGHRSVSWYQQTPGQGLQFLFEYFSETQRNKGNFPGRFSGRQFSNSRSEMNVSTLELGDSALYLCASSLEVGAKNIQYFGAGTRLSVL.

The table lists this clonotype with many counts. The CDR3, as DNA: TGTGCCACCCGGGGGGACAACACTGAAGCTTTCTTT. Its protein is CATRGDNTEAFF. The rearrangement links TRBV12-3 or TRBV12-4 to TRBJ1-1; a weak D match, TRBD1 (5 bases). CDR3 length equals 12 residues. V was shortened by 10 bases and J by 2 bases, with 11 bases between the two germline ends.

The chain carries TRBV6-5 and TRBJ2-2, with D unclear. Germline lookup yields CDR1 MNHEY and CDR2 SVGAGI. Trimming shortened V by 6 bases and J by 7 bases, and 6 bases separated the two germline ends. The CDR3 spans 11 residues. The CDR3 region has the DNA TGTGCCAGCAGAACCGTCGGGGAGCTGTTTTTT. Translating gives CASRTVGELFF.

In this sample, this clonotype turned up a few times. This chain uses TRBV29-1 with TRBJ2-7; D ambiguous. Looked up from germline, CDR1 is SQVTM and CDR2 is ANQGSEA. Trimming stripped 7 bases from V and 2 bases from J, with 18 bases between. The CDR3 has 14 amino acids. The CDR3 spells CSAITQWATYEQYF. The CDR3 DNA follows: TGCAGCGCCATCACCCAGTGGGCAACCTACGAGCAGTACTTC.

The chain employs TRBV4-3 and TRBJ2-3; 11 bases are shared with TRBD2. Trimming removed 2 bases from V and 2 bases from J; junction bases left unmatched: 6. Per the germline V gene, CDR1 is LGHNA and CDR2 is YSLEER. The CDR3 is made up of 17 amino acids. In DNA, the CDR3 is TGCGCCAGCAGCCAACGCCGACTAGCGGGATCCACAGATACGCAGTATTTT. Its translation is CASSQRRLAGSTDTQYF.

V is TRBV20-1 and J is TRBJ2-1; D ambiguous. The CDR3 consists of 11 residues. Trimming cost V 6 bases and J 8 bases, with 11 bases left between them. CDR1 is DFQATT, CDR2 SNEGSKA, per germline (reference sequence). The CDR3 is CSADRHDEQFF. For the CDR3, the DNA is TGCAGTGCAGACCGACACGATGAGCAGTTCTTC.

This clonotype has at least ten counts. The chain combines TRBV20-1 with TRBJ2-1; TRBD2 is a possible D gene (5 bases). V was cut by 5 bases and J by 0 bases, with 14 bases left in between. Germline values: CDR1 DFQATT, CDR2 SNEGSKA (reference sequence). There are 15 residues in the CDR3. DNA for the CDR3: TGCAGTGCTCTCAGTCTTAGCGACTCCTACAATGAGCAGTTCTTC. It codes for CSALSLSDSYNEQFF.

The V gene is TRBV5-5, the J gene TRBJ2-2; TRBD2 is a possible D gene (6 bases). The germline V gene has CDR1 SGHKS and CDR2 YYEKEE (reference sequence). This CDR3 comprises 17 residues. The V and J ends lost 7 bases and 1 base respectively, with 20 bases between them. The CDR3 protein is CASGPGVLAVNTGELFF. CDR3 nucleotides: TGTGCCAGCGGCCCGGGGGTACTAGCAGTGAACACCGGGGAGCTGTTTTTT.

The V and J genes are TRBV7-2 and TRBJ2-1; 13 bases align to TRBD2. Germline V gene data show CDR1 as SGHTA and CDR2 as FQGNSA. V lost 8 bases, J lost 12 bases, and 10 bases stayed unmatched. This CDR3 is 14 amino acids long. CDR3 sequence: CASGPGLAGSGQFF. DNA for the CDR3: TGTGCCAGCGGTCCGGGACTAGCGGGGAGTGGGCAGTTCTTC.

With respect to this clonotype: Relative to the germline gene, one junction end is altered; a read error may explain this. The CDR3 protein is CTISLAPMGLAGVPETQYF. In nucleotides, the CDR3 is TGTACCATCAGTTTAGCCCCAATGGGACTAGCGGGAGTCCCAGAGACCCAGTACTTC. V and J are TRBV10-3 and TRBJ2-5, with 14 bases that match TRBD2. The CDR3 length is 19 residues. Per the germline V gene, CDR1 is ENHRY and CDR2 is SYGVKD.

This chain links TRBV5-1 with TRBJ2-5, with D possibly being TRBD2 (5 bases). Between the trimmed V and J ends, which lost 7 bases and 4 bases, there was a span of 11 bases. Germline V gene sequence: CDR1 SGHRS, CDR2 YFSETQ. The CDR3 covers 12 residues. For the CDR3, the DNA is TGCGCCAGCTCCGCGGGCCCAGAGACCCAGTACTTC. This codes for CASSAGPETQYF.

The genes are TRBV20-1 and TRBJ2-3, with D perhaps TRBD1 (5 bases). V was pared by 6 bases and J by 2 bases, with 15 bases between. The CDR3 spans 14 residues. CDR1 is DFQATT, CDR2 SNEGSKA, per germline (reference sequence). CDR3 residues: CSASPGHPTDTQYF. CDR3 bases: TGCAGTGCCTCCCCAGGACACCCCACAGATACGCAGTATTTT.

Many counts were recorded for this clonotype. The rearrangement uses TRBV6-5 and TRBJ1-1; no reliable D call. This CDR3 is 11 amino acids long. Trimming left V 4 bases short and J 8 bases short, with 8 bases between. The germline V gene encodes CDR1 MNHEY and CDR2 SVGAGI. CDR3: CASSSGGEAFF. The CDR3 DNA reads TGTGCCAGCAGTTCCGGAGGGGAAGCTTTCTTT.

This clonotype was observed a handful of times. The rearrangement joins TRBV6-5 to TRBJ2-1; D gene uncertain. Between the trimmed V and J ends, which lost 2 bases and 0 bases, there was a span of 11 bases. This CDR3 contains 16 residues. Germline CDR1 is MNHEY and CDR2 is SVGAGI. CDR3 region: CASSYDGISSYNEQFF. The CDR3 bases are TGTGCCAGCAGTTACGACGGAATCAGCTCCTACAATGAGCAGTTCTTC.

The chain employs TRBV20-1 and TRBJ1-1, with TRBD1 identical over 9 bases. Germline CDR1 and CDR2: DFQATT and SNEGSKA (reference sequence). The CDR3 runs 14 residues. J was trimmed by 1 base and V by 6 bases; bases with no gene match: 6. The DNA of the CDR3 is TGCAGTGCAGGAGGGACAGGGAAGAACACTGAAGCTTTCTTT. Residues: CSAGGTGKNTEAFF.